The 30 T cell receptor beta chains listed next were all sequenced from one sample in a study of shared clonotypes between healthy human individuals (dated by TCRdb to 2019 to 2021). Library generation was performed with the immunoSEQ multiplex PCR assay. Drawn from immuneACCESS, this table holds only the in-frame rearrangements with V and J called that TCRdb kept. Clones are partly lost; checked studies trace under half to an unresolved V gene and leave the rest unexplained. Recorded for this sample are 1.6 million or so clones; approximately 98.5% of them occurred a single time. The ten largest account for 0.36% of the sample. Source material: naive CD4+ T cells sorted from blood. Per the publication, the cell subset or site label means: CD45RA+ positively selected. All receptors come from a man aged 30 to 39 in good health.

The chain is built from TRBV20-1 and TRBJ1-1, with a weak D call TRBD1 (5 bases). The CDR3 is 11 amino acids. Trimming removed 2 bases from V and 11 bases from J, with 12 bases in between. In germline, CDR1 is DFQATT, CDR2 SNEGSKA (reference sequence). Written as DNA, the CDR3 is TGCAGTGCTAGAAAGGGGTCCGTGGCTTTCTTT. It specifies CSARKGSVAFF.

V usage is TRBV5-1 and J usage is TRBJ1-4; 10 bases fit TRBD1. The CDR3 contains 13 residues. Trimming cost V 4 bases and J 8 bases; bases outside gene matches: 2. Germline V gives CDR1 SGHRS, CDR2 YFSETQ. CDR3 nucleotide sequence: TGCGCCAGCAGCCCGGACAGGGGGGAAAAACTGTTTTTT. Protein product: CASSPDRGEKLFF. The variable domain in full, completed from reference TRBV5-1 and TRBJ1-4, reads KAGVTQTPRYLIKTRGQQVTLSCSPISGHRSVSWYQQTPGQGLQFLFEYFSETQRNKGNFPGRFSGRQFSNSRSEMNVSTLELGDSALYLCASSPDRGEKLFFGSGTQLSVL.

The sample holds one count of this clone. This sequence joins TRBV6-6 and TRBJ2-3; TRBD1 agrees at 7 bases. The CDR3 is 15 residues long. The ends lost 8 bases at V and 4 bases at J; junction bases unmatched: 12. Germline loops: CDR1 MNHNY, CDR2 SVGAGI (reference sequence). Here the CDR3 DNA reads TGTGCCAGCGTTCCGGTTTGGCAGGGGGCAGATACGCAGTATTTT. This encodes CASVPVWQGADTQYF.

The chain links TRBV27 to TRBJ1-1; a weak D match, TRBD1 (5 bases). The CDR3 is 15 amino acids. Trimming shortened V by 0 bases and J by 3 bases, and 11 bases separated the two germline ends. Germline V gives CDR1 MNHEY, CDR2 SMNVEV (reference sequence). The CDR3 DNA follows: TGTGCCAGCAGTTTATCGTGGGGACGGGACACTGAAGCTTTCTTT. It is translated as CASSLSWGRDTEAFF.

The rearrangement links TRBV5-1 to TRBJ2-7; 9 nucleotides match TRBD1. The V gene end was trimmed by 3 bases and the J gene end by 3 bases; junction bases not matched to a gene: 4. Germline V lookup: CDR1 SGHRS, CDR2 YFSETQ. The CDR3 has 14 amino acids. CDR3 loop: CASSYGQGIYEQYF. The CDR3 DNA reads as TGCGCCAGCAGCTATGGACAGGGGATCTACGAGCAGTACTTC.

Note on this clone: One junction end does not reproduce the germline sequence, and a read error may be involved. The genes are TRBV7-9 and TRBJ2-1; D ambiguous. Germline CDR1 reads SEHNR; CDR2 reads FQNEAQ (reference sequence). The CDR3 is made up of 16 amino acids. In nucleotides, the CDR3 is TGTGCCAGCACCTTACCGGGTAGGAGCTCCTACAATGAGCAGTTCTTC. It codes for CASTLPGRSSYNEQFF. Filled out from reference TRBV7-9 and TRBJ2-1, the complete variable domain reads DTGVSQNPRHKITKRGQNVTFRCDPISEHNRLYWYRQTLGQGPEFLTYFQNEAQLEKSRLLSDRFSAERPKGSFSTLEIQRTEQGDSAMYLCASTLPGRSSYNEQFFGPGTRLTVL.

The chain couples TRBV7-6 to TRBJ2-1, with TRBD2 matching 10 bases. Trimming at V came to 5 bases and at J to 3 bases, leaving 4 bases not matched to a gene. This CDR3 region has 15 residues. Germline V gene data show CDR1 as SGHVS and CDR2 as FNYEAQ. This CDR3 reads CASSRQREGYNEQFF. CDR3 in DNA: TGTGCCAGCAGCCGACAGCGGGAGGGCTACAATGAGCAGTTCTTC.

The J gene is TRBJ2-1, the V gene TRBV6-5; D is possibly TRBD2 (6 bases). CDR1 is MNHEY, CDR2 SVGAGI, per germline. Trimming cost V 1 base and J 6 bases, with 10 bases left between them. The CDR3 covers 14 residues. The DNA for the CDR3 is TGTGCCAGCAGTTACTTAGGAGGGGTCAATGAGCAGTTCTTC. It yields the protein CASSYLGGVNEQFF.

The chain uses TRBV4-2 and TRBJ2-7; 7 bases are a match to TRBD1. The germline V gene has CDR1 LGHNA and CDR2 YNFKEQ. The CDR3 totals 15 residues. V lost 4 bases, J lost 2 bases, and 8 bases stayed unmatched. The CDR3 sequence is CASSLRDSITYEQYF. DNA of the CDR3: TGTGCCAGCAGCCTCCGGGACAGTATCACCTACGAGCAGTACTTC.

V usage is TRBV28 and J usage is TRBJ2-7, with D perhaps TRBD2 (5 bases). Germline V lookup: CDR1 MDHEN, CDR2 SYDVKM. There are 12 residues in the CDR3. V was shortened by 5 bases and J by 3 bases, with 8 bases between the two germline ends. The CDR3 DNA is TGTGCCAGCAGTGTCCGGGGCTACGAGCAGTACTTC. It translates to CASSVRGYEQYF.

The chain carries TRBV7-9 and TRBJ2-7; a weak D match, TRBD2 (6 bases). The CDR3 sequence is 13 residues long. From germline, CDR1 is SEHNR and CDR2 FQNEAQ (reference sequence). V lost 6 bases, J lost 3 bases, and 12 bases lay in between. The CDR3 loop is CASRGLSHYEQYF. For the CDR3, the DNA is TGTGCCAGCAGGGGACTCTCCCACTACGAGCAGTACTTC.

J is TRBJ1-5 and V is TRBV28; D is unresolved. Trimming took 5 bases from V and 9 from J, leaving 29 bases between them. CDR1 MDHEN and CDR2 SYDVKM come from the germline V gene. There are 18 residues in the CDR3. CDR3 sequence (DNA): TGTGCCAGCAGTCTTCTCATTTCCCCCGGGCCCCAGACCAGGCCCCAGCATTTT. This encodes CASSLLISPGPQTRPQHF.

This chain links TRBV18 with TRBJ1-1, with no clear D. The CDR3 sequence is 15 residues long. V lost 3 bases to trimming and J lost 9 bases, with 20 bases between them. Germline V gives CDR1 KGHSH, CDR2 LQKENI. In nucleotides, the CDR3 is TGTGCCAGCTCACCGGGCCCGTTGCTACCCCGTCAAGCTTTCTTT. Protein product: CASSPGPLLPRQAFF. The full variable domain, in which reference TRBV18 and TRBJ1-1 provide the parts outside the CDR3, is NAGVMQNPRHLVRRRGQEARLRCSPMKGHSHVYWYRQLPEEGLKFMVYLQKENIIDESGMPKERFSAEFPKEGPSILRIQQVVRGDSAAYFCASSPGPLLPRQAFFGQGTRLTVV.

The chain carries TRBV15 and TRBJ1-1, with TRBD1 as a possible D gene (5 bases). V was pared by 2 bases and J by 7 bases, with 11 bases between. Germline CDR1 is LNHNV and CDR2 is YYDKDF (reference sequence). CDR3 size: 13 residues. Here the CDR3 reads CATSRSGNYEAFF. CDR3 coding DNA: TGTGCCACCAGCAGATCAGGGAACTATGAAGCTTTCTTT.

The rearrangement uses TRBV11-2 and TRBJ2-1, with 11 bases matching TRBD2. V lost 4 bases to trimming and J lost 8 bases; unmatched junction nucleotides: 10. From germline, CDR1 is SGHAT and CDR2 FQNNGV. This CDR3 has 16 amino acids. The CDR3 is CASSSTSGGGGYEQFF. The CDR3 nucleotides read TGTGCCAGCAGCTCAACTAGCGGGGGCGGCGGCTATGAGCAGTTCTTC.

Regarding this clone: The sample contains more than one DNA sequence encoding this CDR3. The V call is TRBV18, the J call TRBJ1-5, with D tentatively TRBD1 (5 bases). The CDR3 totals 14 residues. Deletions cut 1 base from V and 5 bases from J, with 9 bases between. Germline V gene data show CDR1 as KGHSH and CDR2 as LQKENI. The CDR3: CASSPLGGDQPQHF. CDR3 nucleotide sequence: TGTGCCAGCTCACCACTGGGGGGGGATCAGCCCCAGCATTTT.

The chain links TRBV6-1 to TRBJ2-3; 7 nucleotides align to TRBD1. CDR3 length: 14 amino acids. Per germline, CDR1 MNHNS and CDR2 SASEGT. Germline trimming cut 6 bases from V and 0 bases from J; bases unmatched to any gene: 3. CDR3 DNA: TGTGCCAGCAGAGGACAGGTTAGCACAGATACGCAGTATTTT. Its protein is CASRGQVSTDTQYF.

The chain links TRBV18 to TRBJ2-2; the D gene is possibly TRBD1 (6 bases). Looked up from germline, CDR1 is KGHSH and CDR2 is LQKENI. The CDR3 sequence is 14 residues long. Trimming removed 5 bases at V and 5 bases at J, with 12 bases between. The CDR3 DNA is TGTGCCAGCTCATCGGTCAGGGGAACCGGGGAGCTGTTTTTT. Protein: CASSSVRGTGELFF.

The V and J genes are TRBV25-1 and TRBJ2-7; a possible D gene is TRBD2 (6 bases). Germline V gene sequence: CDR1 MGHDK, CDR2 SYGVNS. The V end lost 4 bases, the J end lost 3 bases, and 10 bases lay between the germline ends. The CDR3 is 13 amino acids. DNA for the CDR3: TGTGCCAGCAGTGCTAGCGTGGGCTACGAGCAGTACTTC. This sequence encodes CASSASVGYEQYF.

The chain employs TRBV6-5 and TRBJ2-1; D is possibly TRBD1 (5 bases). Germline-derived CDR1 and CDR2 are MNHEY and SVGAGI. Trimming took off 7 bases at V and 0 bases at J, with 7 bases between the two ends. This CDR3 is 13 amino acids long. CDR3 protein: CASTRGSYNEQFF. DNA of the CDR3: TGTGCCAGCACTAGGGGCTCCTACAATGAGCAGTTCTTC.

This rearrangement joins TRBV28 to TRBJ2-7, with 7 bases fitting TRBD1. The germline CDR1 and CDR2 sequences are MDHEN and SYDVKM. The length of the CDR3 is 11 residues. V shed 8 bases and J 9 bases; nucleotides not matched to a gene: 7. CDR3 loop: CASWDSLRQYF. The CDR3 nucleotides read TGTGCCAGCTGGGACAGCCTTCGGCAGTACTTC. Full variable domain (missing parts from reference TRBV28 and TRBJ2-7): DVKVTQSSRYLVKRTGEKVFLECVQDMDHENMFWYRQDPGLGLRLIYFSYDVKMKEKGDIPEGYSVSREKKERFSLILESASTNQTSMYLCASWDSLRQYFGPGTRLTVT.

V gene TRBV7-9 combines with J gene TRBJ1-1; no firm D call. Germline CDR1 is SEHNR and CDR2 is FQNEAQ (reference sequence). The CDR3 length is 13 residues. V dropped 4 bases and J dropped 5 bases, with 11 bases sitting between them. The CDR3 DNA follows: TGTGCCAGCAGCTCCAATCTATATACTGAAGCTTTCTTT. It codes for CASSSNLYTEAFF. The full variable domain, completed using reference TRBV7-9 and TRBJ1-1, is DTGVSQNPRHKITKRGQNVTFRCDPISEHNRLYWYRQTLGQGPEFLTYFQNEAQLEKSRLLSDRFSAERPKGSFSTLEIQRTEQGDSAMYLCASSSNLYTEAFFGQGTRLTVV.

To note about this clone: Other DNA variants within this sample encode the same CDR3. The chain uses TRBV7-9 and TRBJ2-3, with 11 bases identical to TRBD2. The CDR3 covers 15 residues. The germline gives CDR1 SEHNR, CDR2 FQNEAQ (reference sequence). The ends lost 1 base at V and 3 bases at J; junction bases unmatched: 0. Here the CDR3 DNA reads TGTGCCAGCAGCTTAGGACTAGCGGGAACAGATACGCAGTATTTT. Translation: CASSLGLAGTDTQYF. The whole variable domain, filled in from reference TRBV7-9 and TRBJ2-3, reads DTGVSQNPRHKITKRGQNVTFRCDPISEHNRLYWYRQTLGQGPEFLTYFQNEAQLEKSRLLSDRFSAERPKGSFSTLEIQRTEQGDSAMYLCASSLGLAGTDTQYFGPGTRLTVL.

The CDR3 sequence: CSTAGTDSTDTQYF. The CDR3 DNA reads as TGCAGCACAGCCGGGACAGATAGCACAGATACGCAGTATTTT. The chain is built from TRBV29-1 and TRBJ2-3, with 7 positions matching TRBD1. The V segment lost 8 bases and the J segment 0 bases; nucleotides outside the gene matches: 8. The CDR3 covers 14 residues. Germline CDR1 is SQVTM and CDR2 is ANQGSEA.

This chain joins TRBV27 and TRBJ2-1; the D gene is possibly TRBD2 (6 bases). Germline loops: CDR1 MNHEY, CDR2 SMNVEV (reference sequence). There are 14 residues in the CDR3. Trimming shortened V by 9 bases and J by 8 bases, and 20 bases separated the two germline ends. CDR3 coding DNA: TGTGCCAGTCAAGAGACTAGGGTAGGCGATGAGCAGTTCTTC. It encodes CASQETRVGDEQFF.

The chain carries TRBV20-1 and TRBJ2-1, with TRBD1 matching 7 bases. The CDR3 runs 11 residues. Trimming cost V 3 bases and J 8 bases; bases outside gene matches: 1. Germline CDR1 and CDR2: DFQATT and SNEGSKA (reference sequence). The CDR3 region is CSARGTDEQFF. The CDR3, as DNA: TGCAGTGCTAGGGGGACAGATGAGCAGTTCTTC.

V gene TRBV4-1 combines with J gene TRBJ2-3, with 7 bases matching TRBD2. The J segment lost 4 bases and the V segment lost 2 bases, leaving 6 bases of the junction unmatched. The CDR3 length is 15 residues. Per the germline V gene, CDR1 is MGHRA and CDR2 is YSYEKL. The CDR3 nucleotides read TGCGCCAGCAGCCAAAGACTAGCCGGTTCAGATACGCAGTATTTT. Translation gives CASSQRLAGSDTQYF.

The gene calls are TRBV10-3 and TRBJ1-1; D call uncertain. The CDR3 loop spans 15 amino acids. Trimming cost V 10 bases and J 4 bases, with 22 bases left between them. Germline assignment: CDR1 ENHRY and CDR2 SYGVKD. CDR3 sequence (DNA): TGTGCCACCGCCCCTAAAGGAGGTCTGGGCACTGAAGCTTTCTTT. It yields the protein CATAPKGGLGTEAFF.

The rearrangement joins TRBV5-4 to TRBJ2-6, with a tentative D call TRBD1 (6 bases). Germline V CDR1 and CDR2: SGHNT, YYREEE (reference sequence). This CDR3 comprises 15 residues. V was shortened by 4 bases and J by 2 bases, with 10 bases between the two germline ends. CDR3 nucleotide sequence: TGTGCCAGCAGCCATAAGGGGGCTGGGGCCAACGTCCTGACTTTC. This gives the protein CASSHKGAGANVLTF.

The chain couples TRBV29-1 to TRBJ2-7; 8 nucleotides align to TRBD2. V was clipped by 4 bases and J by 1 base; unmatched bases: 6. CDR1 is SQVTM and CDR2 is ANQGSEA in the germline V gene. The CDR3 covers 14 residues. In nucleotides, the CDR3 is TGCAGCGTTGCCTCAGCGGGAGCGTCCTACGAGCAGTACTTC. It is translated as CSVASAGASYEQYF.